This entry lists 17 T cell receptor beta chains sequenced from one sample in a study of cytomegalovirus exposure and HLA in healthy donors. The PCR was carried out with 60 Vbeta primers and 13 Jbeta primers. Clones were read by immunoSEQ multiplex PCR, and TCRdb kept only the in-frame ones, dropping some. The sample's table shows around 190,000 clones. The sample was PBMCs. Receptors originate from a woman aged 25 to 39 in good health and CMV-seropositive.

The CDR3 reads CASSLATGVPEAFF. CDR3 sequence (DNA): TGTGCCAGCAGCTTAGCCACAGGGGTTCCTGAAGCTTTCTTT. The genes are TRBV7-9 and TRBJ1-1; TRBD1 matches at 7 bases. The CDR3 sequence is 14 residues long. Germline V gene data show CDR1 as SEHNR and CDR2 as FQNEAQ (reference sequence). V shed 0 bases and J 6 bases; nucleotides not matched to a gene: 4.

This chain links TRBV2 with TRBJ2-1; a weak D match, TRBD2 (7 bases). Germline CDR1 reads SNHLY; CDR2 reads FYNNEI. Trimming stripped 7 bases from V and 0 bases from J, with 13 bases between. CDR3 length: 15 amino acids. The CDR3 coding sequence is TGTGCCAGCAAGGGGGGGCCCAGCTCCTACAATGAGCAGTTCTTC. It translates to CASKGGPSSYNEQFF.

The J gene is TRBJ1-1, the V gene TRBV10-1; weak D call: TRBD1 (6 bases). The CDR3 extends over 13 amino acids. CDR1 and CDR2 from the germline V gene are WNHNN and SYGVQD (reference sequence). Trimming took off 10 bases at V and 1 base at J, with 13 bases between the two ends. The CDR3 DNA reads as TGCGCCATCGGACAGAGCGGGAACACTGAAGCTTTCTTT. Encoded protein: CAIGQSGNTEAFF.

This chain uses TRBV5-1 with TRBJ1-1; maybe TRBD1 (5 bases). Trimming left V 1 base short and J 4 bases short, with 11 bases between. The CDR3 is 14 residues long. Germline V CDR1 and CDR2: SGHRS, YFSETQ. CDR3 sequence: CASSLQGGATEAFF. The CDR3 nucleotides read TGCGCCAGCAGCTTGCAGGGAGGGGCCACTGAAGCTTTCTTT.

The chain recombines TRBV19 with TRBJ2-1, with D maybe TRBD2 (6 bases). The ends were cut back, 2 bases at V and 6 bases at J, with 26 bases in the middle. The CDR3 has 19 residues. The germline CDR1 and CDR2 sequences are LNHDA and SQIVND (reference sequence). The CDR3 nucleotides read TGTGCCAGTAGTATAATAAGGTTTGGCGCGGGATTGGGTTCCAATGAGCAGTTCTTC. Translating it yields CASSIIRFGAGLGSNEQFF. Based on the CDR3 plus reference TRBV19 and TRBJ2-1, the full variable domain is DGGITQSPKYLFRKEGQNVTLSCEQNLNHDAMYWYRQDPGQGLRLIYYSQIVNDFQKGDIAEGYSVSREKKESFPLTVTSAQKNPTAFYLCASSIIRFGAGLGSNEQFFGPGTRLTVL.

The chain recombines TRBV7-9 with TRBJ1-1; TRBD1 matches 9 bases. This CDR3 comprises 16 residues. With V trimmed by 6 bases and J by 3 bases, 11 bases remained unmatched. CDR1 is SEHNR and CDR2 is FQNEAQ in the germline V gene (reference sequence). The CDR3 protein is CASRRKQGARDTEAFF. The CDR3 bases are TGTGCCAGCAGGAGGAAACAGGGGGCTAGAGACACTGAAGCTTTCTTT.

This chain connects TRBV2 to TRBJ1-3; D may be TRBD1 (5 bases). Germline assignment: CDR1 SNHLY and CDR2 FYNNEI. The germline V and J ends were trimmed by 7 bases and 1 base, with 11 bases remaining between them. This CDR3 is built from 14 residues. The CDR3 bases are TGTGCCAGCACCTATGGGGCGTCTGGAAACACCATATATTTT. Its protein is CASTYGASGNTIYF.

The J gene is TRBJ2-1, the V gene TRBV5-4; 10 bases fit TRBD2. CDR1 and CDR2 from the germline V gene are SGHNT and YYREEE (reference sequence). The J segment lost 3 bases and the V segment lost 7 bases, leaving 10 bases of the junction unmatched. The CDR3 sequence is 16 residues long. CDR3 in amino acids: CASLKEASGSYNEQFF. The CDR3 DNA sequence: TGTGCCAGCCTAAAGGAGGCTAGCGGGAGCTACAATGAGCAGTTCTTC.

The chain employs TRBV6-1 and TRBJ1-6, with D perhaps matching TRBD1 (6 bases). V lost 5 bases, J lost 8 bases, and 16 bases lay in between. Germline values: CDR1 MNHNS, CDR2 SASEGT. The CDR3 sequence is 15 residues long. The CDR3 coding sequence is TGTGCCAGCAGTCCAATACAGGGCCGGGATTCACCCCTCCACTTT. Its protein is CASSPIQGRDSPLHF.

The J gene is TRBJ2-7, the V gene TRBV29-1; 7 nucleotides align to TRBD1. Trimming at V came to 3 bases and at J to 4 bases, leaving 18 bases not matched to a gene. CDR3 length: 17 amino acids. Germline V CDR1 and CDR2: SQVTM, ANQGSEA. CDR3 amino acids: CSVEGGLGSGGIYEQYF. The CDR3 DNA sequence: TGCAGCGTTGAGGGTGGTTTAGGGTCAGGGGGAATTTACGAGCAGTACTTC.

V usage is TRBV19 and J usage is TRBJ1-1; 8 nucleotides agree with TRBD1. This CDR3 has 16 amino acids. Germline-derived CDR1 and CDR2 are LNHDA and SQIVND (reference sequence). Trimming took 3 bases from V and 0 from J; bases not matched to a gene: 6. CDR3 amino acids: CASSIAGQALNTEAFF. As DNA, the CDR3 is TGTGCCAGTAGTATCGCGGGACAGGCGTTGAACACTGAAGCTTTCTTT.

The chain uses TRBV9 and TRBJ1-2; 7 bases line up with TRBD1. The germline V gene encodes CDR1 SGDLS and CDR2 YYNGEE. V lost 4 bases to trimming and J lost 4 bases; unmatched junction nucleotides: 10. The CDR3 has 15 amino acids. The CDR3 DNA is TGTGCCAGCAGCCCGGGGGCAGGGGGACTCTATGGCTACACCTTC. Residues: CASSPGAGGLYGYTF.

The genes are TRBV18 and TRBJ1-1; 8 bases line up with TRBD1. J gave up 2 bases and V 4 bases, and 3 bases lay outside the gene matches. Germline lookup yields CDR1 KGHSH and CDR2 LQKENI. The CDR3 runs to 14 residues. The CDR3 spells CASSRQGTNTEAFF. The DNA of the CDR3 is TGTGCCAGCTCACGACAGGGGACAAACACTGAAGCTTTCTTT.

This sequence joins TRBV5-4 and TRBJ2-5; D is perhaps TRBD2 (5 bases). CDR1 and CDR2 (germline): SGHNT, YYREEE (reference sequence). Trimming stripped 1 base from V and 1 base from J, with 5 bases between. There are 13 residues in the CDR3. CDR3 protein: CASSLTSQETQYF. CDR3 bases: TGTGCCAGCAGCTTGACTAGCCAAGAGACCCAGTACTTC.

In DNA form, the CDR3 reads TGTGCCAGTTCCAGGGACACTGAAGCTTTCTTT. Protein: CASSRDTEAFF. The chain uses TRBV19 and TRBJ1-1; D might be TRBD1 (5 bases). The CDR3 covers 11 residues. CDR1 and CDR2 (germline): LNHDA, SQIVND (reference sequence). Trimming stripped 8 bases from V and 3 bases from J, with 7 bases between.

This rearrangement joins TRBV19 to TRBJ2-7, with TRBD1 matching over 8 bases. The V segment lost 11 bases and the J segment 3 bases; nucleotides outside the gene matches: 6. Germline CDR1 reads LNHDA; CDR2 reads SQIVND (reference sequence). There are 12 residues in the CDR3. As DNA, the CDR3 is TGTGCCTCGGGACAGGAGAACTACGAGCAGTACTTC. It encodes CASGQENYEQYF.

The CDR3 sequence: CASRGTGVNGYTF. The CDR3 DNA reads as TGTGCCAGCAGAGGGACAGGGGTGAATGGCTACACCTTC. J is TRBJ1-2 and V is TRBV2; 10 bases map to TRBD1. The germline V gene encodes CDR1 SNHLY and CDR2 FYNNEI. The V segment lost 6 bases and the J segment 6 bases; nucleotides outside the gene matches: 4. The CDR3 spans 13 residues.